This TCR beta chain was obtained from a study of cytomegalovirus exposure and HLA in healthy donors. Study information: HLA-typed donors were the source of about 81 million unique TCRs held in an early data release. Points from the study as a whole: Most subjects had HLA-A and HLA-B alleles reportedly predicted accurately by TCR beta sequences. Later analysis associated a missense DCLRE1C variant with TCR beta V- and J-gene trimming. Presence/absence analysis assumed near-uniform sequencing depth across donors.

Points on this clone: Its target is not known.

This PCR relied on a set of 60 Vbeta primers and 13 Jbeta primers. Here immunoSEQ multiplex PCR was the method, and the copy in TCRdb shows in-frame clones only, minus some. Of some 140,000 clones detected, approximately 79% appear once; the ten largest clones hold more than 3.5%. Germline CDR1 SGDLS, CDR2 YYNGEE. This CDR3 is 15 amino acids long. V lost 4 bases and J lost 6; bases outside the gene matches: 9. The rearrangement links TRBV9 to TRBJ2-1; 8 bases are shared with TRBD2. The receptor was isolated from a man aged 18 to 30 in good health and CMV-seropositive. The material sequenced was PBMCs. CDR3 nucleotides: TGTGCCAGCAGCCCCACCGGCGGGGGGAGCAATGAGCAGTTCTTC. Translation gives CASSPTGGGSNEQFF.